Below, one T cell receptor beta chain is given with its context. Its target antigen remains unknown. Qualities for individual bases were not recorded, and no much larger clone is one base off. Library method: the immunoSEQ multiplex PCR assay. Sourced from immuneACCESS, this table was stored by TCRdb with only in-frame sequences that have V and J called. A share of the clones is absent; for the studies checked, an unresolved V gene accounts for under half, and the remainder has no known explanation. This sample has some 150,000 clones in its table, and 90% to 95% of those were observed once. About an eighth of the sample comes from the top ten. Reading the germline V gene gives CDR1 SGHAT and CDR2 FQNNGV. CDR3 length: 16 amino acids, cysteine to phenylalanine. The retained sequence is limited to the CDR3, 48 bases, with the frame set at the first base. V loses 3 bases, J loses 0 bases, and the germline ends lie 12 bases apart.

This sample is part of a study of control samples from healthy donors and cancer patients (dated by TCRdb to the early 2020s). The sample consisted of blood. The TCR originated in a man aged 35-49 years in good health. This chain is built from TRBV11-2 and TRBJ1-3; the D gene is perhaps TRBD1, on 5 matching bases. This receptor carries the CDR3 CASSFMTAISGNTIYF. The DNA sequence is TGTGCCAGCAGCTTTATGACAGCGATCTCTGGAAACACCATATATTTT.